This entry lists 32 T cell receptor beta chains sequenced from one sample in a study of Ad26.COV2.S vaccination and SARS-CoV-2 variants. Using immunoSEQ multiplex PCR, the repertoire was profiled, and TCRdb retains in-frame clones only, with some absent. This sample has nearly 400,000 clones, with around 89% found just once. Treatment described: 15 to 20 received Ad26.COV2.S at low or high dose, single or two shots; roughly 5 received placebo; per-sample allocation not given. Following the first vaccine or placebo injection, samples were taken on day 63. Sequencing was performed on peripheral blood, taken in a trial of Ad26.COV2.S vaccine versus placebo. The receptor set was obtained from a person aged 18-60 years who received the Ad26.COV2.S COVID-19 vaccine or a placebo.

This clone has more than one count but fewer than ten. CDR3 protein: CATTTPKAGGNTIYF. CDR3 DNA sequence: TGTGCCACGACGACACCCAAGGCAGGGGGAAACACCATATATTTT. The chain has TRBV10-3 and TRBJ1-3; possible D gene TRBD1, 5 bases. Germline assignment: CDR1 ENHRY and CDR2 SYGVKD. CDR3 length: 15 amino acids. Trimming removed 10 bases at V and 4 bases at J, with 20 bases between.

The rearrangement joins TRBV2 to TRBJ2-5, with TRBD2 as a possible D gene (6 bases). Trimming pared 3 bases from V and 5 bases from J, leaving 16 bases between. Germline CDR1 and CDR2: SNHLY and FYNNEI. This CDR3 region has 15 residues. The CDR3 sequence is CASSEGFTRGETQYF. The CDR3 DNA sequence: TGTGCCAGCAGTGAGGGGTTTACCCGGGGGGAGACCCAGTACTTC.

The chain joins TRBV29-1 to TRBJ2-4, with D perhaps TRBD1 (6 bases). Trimming left V 6 bases short and J 12 bases short, with 15 bases between. The CDR3 loop spans 11 amino acids. Germline lookup yields CDR1 SQVTM and CDR2 ANQGSEA. CDR3 region: CSVGNRARQYF. The CDR3 nucleotides are TGCAGCGTGGGGAACAGGGCCCGTCAGTACTTC.

The chain couples TRBV14 to TRBJ2-5, with 8 bases matching TRBD1. Germline lookup yields CDR1 SGHDN and CDR2 FVKESK. This CDR3 contains 16 residues. With 6 bases clipped from V and 2 bases from J, the junction kept 11 bases outside the gene matches. CDR3 coding DNA: TGTGCCAGCAGTCAAATCGGACAGGGCCAACAAGAGACCCAGTACTTC. This translates into CASSQIGQGQQETQYF.

The V call is TRBV9, the J call TRBJ2-5; maybe TRBD2 (5 bases). V was shortened by 4 bases and J by 5 bases, with 18 bases between the two germline ends. The CDR3 extends over 15 amino acids. Germline V gene data show CDR1 as SGDLS and CDR2 as YYNGEE. CDR3 in amino acids: CASSPRTDSGETQYF. CDR3 nucleotide sequence: TGTGCCAGCAGCCCCCGGACTGATTCGGGGGAGACCCAGTACTTC.

The chain couples TRBV24-1 to TRBJ2-1; 7 bases are shared with TRBD1. V shed 0 bases, J shed 14 bases, and the junction held 9 bases outside the gene matches. Germline assignment: CDR1 KGHDR and CDR2 SFDVKD. CDR3 size: 14 residues. The CDR3 DNA sequence: TGTGCCACCAGTGATTTGACGCCAGGGGGAAGCAAGTTCTTC. Protein: CATSDLTPGGSKFF.

The rearrangement uses TRBV30 and TRBJ1-6; D not resolved. This CDR3 contains 15 residues. V dropped 2 bases and J dropped 10 bases, with 18 bases sitting between them. Germline V gene sequence: CDR1 GTSNPN, CDR2 SVGIG (reference sequence). This CDR3 reads CAWSKSWAQGSPLHF. For the CDR3, the DNA is TGTGCCTGGAGTAAAAGCTGGGCCCAAGGCTCACCCCTCCACTTT.

The chain carries TRBV10-2 and TRBJ1-2; TRBD1 is a possible D gene (5 bases). Trimming took off 3 bases at V and 8 bases at J, with 16 bases between the two ends. Germline V gives CDR1 WSHSY, CDR2 SAAADI. This CDR3 is built from 14 residues. The CDR3 coding sequence is TGCGCCAGCAGTGATCTAGGGGAGGGAAACGGCTACACCTTC. Protein: CASSDLGEGNGYTF.

This rearrangement joins TRBV15 to TRBJ2-1; 16 nucleotides match TRBD2. This CDR3 spans 17 amino acids. CDR1 and CDR2 (germline): LNHNV, YYDKDF (reference sequence). V shed 6 bases and J 6 bases; nucleotides not matched to a gene: 8. The CDR3 nucleotides read TGTGCCACCAGTACGGGACTAGCGGGAGGGATACCCAATGAGCAGTTCTTC. Protein sequence: CATSTGLAGGIPNEQFF.

J is TRBJ2-5 and V is TRBV6-1; 9 nucleotides line up with TRBD1. Per the germline V gene, CDR1 is MNHNS and CDR2 is SASEGT. Trimming at V came to 3 bases and at J to 7 bases, leaving 9 bases not matched to a gene. This CDR3 comprises 15 residues. In DNA, the CDR3 is TGTGCCAGCAGTGATACAGGGGGCCCGGCGGGGACCCAGTACTTC. Its translation is CASSDTGGPAGTQYF.

CDR3: CASSEMRSRAGVGNEQFF. The DNA for the CDR3 is TGTGCCAGCAGTGAAATGCGGTCGAGGGCGGGAGTAGGCAATGAGCAGTTCTTC. The chain is built from TRBV6-1 and TRBJ2-1; 7 nucleotides agree with TRBD2. The germline CDR1 and CDR2 sequences are MNHNS and SASEGT. Trimming removed 2 bases from V and 6 bases from J; junction bases left unmatched: 16. The CDR3 extends over 18 amino acids.

This clone appeared a single time. The chain has TRBV5-1 and TRBJ2-2, with 11 bases identical to TRBD1. With 3 bases clipped from V and 4 bases from J, the junction kept 11 bases outside the gene matches. Germline CDR1 is SGHRS and CDR2 is YFSETQ. This CDR3 has 18 amino acids. This CDR3 is CASSSWPPGQGGTGELFF. As DNA, the CDR3 is TGCGCCAGCAGCTCCTGGCCTCCGGGACAGGGGGGCACCGGGGAGCTGTTTTTT. Together with reference TRBV5-1 and TRBJ2-2, the CDR3 gives the full variable domain: KAGVTQTPRYLIKTRGQQVTLSCSPISGHRSVSWYQQTPGQGLQFLFEYFSETQRNKGNFPGRFSGRQFSNSRSEMNVSTLELGDSALYLCASSSWPPGQGGTGELFFGEGSRLTVL.

The chain links TRBV11-2 to TRBJ2-7; 7 bases are a match to TRBD1. V shed 5 bases, J shed 3 bases, and the junction held 4 bases outside the gene matches. Germline loops: CDR1 SGHAT, CDR2 FQNNGV. The CDR3 is 13 residues long. The CDR3 nucleotides read TGTGCCAGCAGCCCGACAGGGATCTACGAGCAGTACTTC. Translation: CASSPTGIYEQYF. Filled out from reference TRBV11-2 and TRBJ2-7, the complete variable domain reads EAGVAQSPRYKIIEKRQSVAFWCNPISGHATLYWYQQILGQGPKLLIQFQNNGVVDDSQLPKDRFSAERLKGVDSTLKIQPAKLEDSAVYLCASSPTGIYEQYFGPGTRLTVT.

On this clone: Other DNA sequences of this sample code for an identical CDR3. The V and J genes are TRBV6-5 and TRBJ2-7; D remains unclear. Trimming cost V 2 bases and J 7 bases, with 6 bases left between them. This CDR3 region has 11 residues. Germline lookup yields CDR1 MNHEY and CDR2 SVGAGI. The CDR3 here is CASSYLGEQYF. Written as DNA, the CDR3 is TGTGCCAGCAGTTACCTGGGGGAGCAGTACTTC.

This chain connects TRBV30 to TRBJ1-6, with 10 positions matching TRBD1. Trimming at V came to 0 bases and at J to 11 bases, leaving 1 base not matched to a gene. CDR3 length equals 13 residues. Germline loops: CDR1 GTSNPN, CDR2 SVGIG (reference sequence). The CDR3 spells CAWSVDRGTPLHF. The CDR3 region has the DNA TGTGCCTGGAGTGTGGACAGGGGGACACCCCTCCACTTT. The variable domain in full, completed from reference TRBV30 and TRBJ1-6, reads SQTIHQWPATLVQPVGSPLSLECTVEGTSNPNLYWYRQAAGRGLQLLFYSVGIGQISSEVPQNLSASRPQDRQFILSSKKLLLSDSGFYLCAWSVDRGTPLHFGNGTRLTVT.

V gene TRBV28 combines with J gene TRBJ1-4, with 8 bases identical to TRBD1. Germline V gene sequence: CDR1 MDHEN, CDR2 SYDVKM. Trimming removed 6 bases from V and 8 bases from J; junction bases left unmatched: 8. CDR3 length: 14 amino acids. The CDR3 sequence: CASSHGQGREKLFF. The CDR3 bases are TGTGCCAGCAGCCATGGACAGGGTAGGGAAAAACTGTTTTTT.

This clone appeared a few times. CDR3 region: CASSSTGQNSPLHF. The CDR3 DNA follows: TGTGCCAGCAGCTCAACGGGACAGAATTCACCCCTCCACTTT. This chain connects TRBV11-2 to TRBJ1-6; TRBD1 agrees at 7 bases. Germline CDR1 reads SGHAT; CDR2 reads FQNNGV. The CDR3 spans 14 residues. The V gene end was trimmed by 4 bases and the J gene end by 7 bases; junction bases not matched to a gene: 4. Looking up the rest from reference TRBV11-2 and TRBJ1-6 gives the full variable domain: EAGVAQSPRYKIIEKRQSVAFWCNPISGHATLYWYQQILGQGPKLLIQFQNNGVVDDSQLPKDRFSAERLKGVDSTLKIQPAKLEDSAVYLCASSSTGQNSPLHFGNGTRLTVT.

This chain uses TRBV2 with TRBJ1-1; 11 bases fit TRBD1. The germline CDR1 and CDR2 sequences are SNHLY and FYNNEI. V dropped 6 bases and J dropped 3; count of bases not matched to a gene: 3. This CDR3 spans 14 amino acids. The CDR3 here is CASRDRGQDTEAFF. The CDR3 DNA follows: TGTGCCAGCAGGGACAGGGGGCAGGACACTGAAGCTTTCTTT.

This clone was counted between two and nine times. This chain connects TRBV7-8 to TRBJ2-1; 7 nucleotides line up with TRBD2. The V segment lost 1 base and the J segment 10 bases; nucleotides outside the gene matches: 4. CDR3 length equals 13 residues. Looked up from germline, CDR1 is SGHVS and CDR2 is FQNEAQ. CDR3 loop: CASSLGPAGEQFF. The CDR3 DNA sequence: TGTGCCAGCAGCTTAGGCCCAGCGGGGGAGCAGTTCTTC.

The chain couples TRBV18 to TRBJ2-5; no firm D call. Deletions cut 2 bases from V and 1 base from J, with 11 bases between. This CDR3 contains 15 residues. Looked up from germline, CDR1 is KGHSH and CDR2 is LQKENI. The CDR3 loop is CASSPLPETQETQYF. CDR3 DNA sequence: TGTGCCAGCTCACCATTACCCGAAACCCAAGAGACCCAGTACTTC.

V and J are TRBV11-2 and TRBJ2-7, with TRBD1 matching 7 bases. Germline V gene data show CDR1 as SGHAT and CDR2 as FQNNGV. There are 15 residues in the CDR3. Losses at the gene ends were 5 bases for V and 3 bases for J; bases not matched to a gene: 10. The CDR3: CASSTLPGQYYEQYF. The DNA for the CDR3 is TGTGCCAGCAGCACACTTCCGGGACAGTACTACGAGCAGTACTTC.

The V gene is TRBV2, the J gene TRBJ2-1; D is perhaps TRBD1 or TRBD2 (5 bases each). The CDR3 spans 11 residues. Germline values: CDR1 SNHLY, CDR2 FYNNEI. The ends were cut back, 6 bases at V and 12 bases at J, with 12 bases in the middle. The CDR3 region is CASRQRGPQFF. CDR3 nucleotide sequence: TGTGCCAGCAGGCAACGGGGACCGCAGTTCTTC.

The CDR3 DNA reads as TGTGCCAGCAGCCCCTACCAGGGGTACTCTGGAAACACCATATATTTT. Its translation is CASSPYQGYSGNTIYF. The rearrangement joins TRBV9 to TRBJ1-3; D perhaps matches TRBD1 (6 bases). V gave up 4 bases and J gave up 0 bases, with 14 bases separating them. CDR1 and CDR2 from the germline V gene are SGDLS and YYNGEE. The CDR3 has 16 residues.

Here the CDR3 reads CATSDGGTQNYEQYF. CDR3 nucleotide sequence: TGTGCCACCAGTGATGGCGGGACGCAAAACTACGAGCAGTACTTC. The V and J genes are TRBV24-1 and TRBJ2-7, with D perhaps matching TRBD2 (6 bases). The CDR3 sequence is 15 residues long. The V and J ends lost 3 bases and 3 bases respectively, with 14 bases between them. Germline CDR1 and CDR2: KGHDR and SFDVKD.

This sequence joins TRBV5-8 and TRBJ1-6; 7 nucleotides agree with TRBD1. Germline V gene lookup returns CDR1 SGHTS and CDR2 YDEGEE. The J segment lost 0 bases and the V segment lost 0 bases, leaving 9 bases of the junction unmatched. The CDR3 loop spans 19 amino acids. Here the CDR3 DNA reads TGTGCCAGCAGCTTGGAGGGGGCGTTTGGATTCTCCTATAATTCACCCCTCCACTTT. Its protein product is CASSLEGAFGFSYNSPLHF.

CDR3 sequence reads: CASSPSALAIPHEQYF. The CDR3 DNA reads as TGTGCCAGCAGCCCTAGTGCACTAGCGATCCCCCACGAGCAGTACTTC. The chain carries TRBV11-2 and TRBJ2-7, with 7 bases lining up with TRBD2. Germline CDR1 is SGHAT and CDR2 is FQNNGV. V gave up 5 bases and J gave up 5 bases; unmatched junction bases: 15. The CDR3 spans 16 residues.

V and J are TRBV29-1 and TRBJ2-7; 12 bases agree with TRBD2. The V segment lost 2 bases and the J segment 6 bases; nucleotides outside the gene matches: 2. The CDR3 totals 13 residues. The germline V gene has CDR1 SQVTM and CDR2 ANQGSEA. As DNA, the CDR3 is TGCAGCGTTGAATTACTAGCGGGAGGCGAGCAGTACTTC. It yields the protein CSVELLAGGEQYF.

CDR3 amino acids: CASSFENRGRGYTF. CDR3 coding DNA: TGTGCCAGCAGCTTCGAGAACAGGGGGCGAGGCTACACCTTC. V gene TRBV11-2 combines with J gene TRBJ1-2, with TRBD1 identical over 9 bases. CDR3 length equals 14 residues. V shed 3 bases and J 8 bases; nucleotides not matched to a gene: 7. CDR1 is SGHAT, CDR2 FQNNGV, per germline.

The chain has TRBV3-1 (or the pseudogene TRBV3-2) and TRBJ2-7; TRBD2 matches 7 bases. Germline CDR1 reads LGHDT; CDR2 reads YNNKEL (reference sequence). The CDR3 covers 15 residues. J gave up 5 bases and V 0 bases, and 7 bases lay outside the gene matches. CDR3 residues: CASSQERAGFDEQYF. The CDR3, as DNA: TGTGCCAGCAGCCAAGAAAGAGCGGGATTCGACGAGCAGTACTTC.

This chain links TRBV10-3 with TRBJ2-3; tentative D call: TRBD2 (6 bases). V was cut by 0 bases and J by 2 bases, with 9 bases left in between. Germline V lookup: CDR1 ENHRY, CDR2 SYGVKD. The CDR3 runs to 15 residues. The CDR3 nucleotides are TGTGCCATCAGTGAGTCTGGGGGGACCACAGATACGCAGTATTTT. It specifies CAISESGGTTDTQYF.

V is TRBV30 and J is TRBJ1-4; D is unresolved. The CDR3 loop spans 13 amino acids. Germline V CDR1 and CDR2: GTSNPN, SVGIG (reference sequence). The V end was cut by 4 bases, the J end by 9 bases, with 15 bases between. The CDR3 DNA follows: TGTGCCTGGACCCCGGACCCTTGGAAAAAACTGTTTTTT. Translated, it gives CAWTPDPWKKLFF.

This clone has only a few counts. J is TRBJ2-4 and V is TRBV19; TRBD2 is a possible D gene (5 bases). Trimming pared 5 bases from V and 6 bases from J, leaving 14 bases between. The CDR3 consists of 14 residues. In germline, CDR1 is LNHDA, CDR2 SQIVND (reference sequence). DNA for the CDR3: TGTGCCAGTAGTCGGGGAGACACGGGAAACATTCAGTACTTC. As protein: CASSRGDTGNIQYF.